This T cell receptor (beta chain) was captured by sequencing in a study of blood T cell repertoires in COVID-19. Turning to the study itself: COVID-19 samples from acute and convalescent phases originated in the United States, Italy and Spain. T cells, B-cell-depleted T cells, or PBMCs provided the cDNA or gDNA that served as material.

Germline assignment: CDR1 SGDLS and CDR2 YYNGEE. The CDR3 runs 17 residues. V lost 0 bases and J lost 2; bases outside the gene matches: 6. Original methodology: Reference gene primer amplification yielded estimated nucleated cell counts. The data were produced by immunoSEQ multiplex PCR, yet TCRdb's version contains in-frame clones alone and is incomplete. V and J calls and clone size are copied from that table; D and trimming were computed from the DNA. The sample gives about 21,000 clones, 75% to 95% of which show up once; less than 9% is in the top ten. The sample was peripheral blood. This TCR came from a man between 65 and 79 years old with active COVID-19. V usage is TRBV9 and J usage is TRBJ2-3; 10 positions agree with TRBD1. The CDR3 sequence is CASSVAPDRGPTDTQYF. The DNA for the CDR3 is TGTGCCAGCAGCGTAGCCCCCGACAGGGGGCCCACAGATACGCAGTATTTT.